These 20 T cell receptor beta chains were all obtained from the same sample, sequenced in a study of cytomegalovirus exposure and HLA in healthy donors. With 60 Vbeta and 13 Jbeta primers, the PCR was carried out. Data came from immunoSEQ multiplex PCR; TCRdb stores just in-frame clones and leaves some out. This table holds hundreds of thousands of clones, around 80% found once. What was sequenced was PBMCs. The receptors stem from a woman aged 55-69 years in good health and CMV-seropositive.

V is TRBV27 and J is TRBJ2-1; D is perhaps TRBD2 (6 bases). CDR1 is MNHEY and CDR2 is SMNVEV in the germline V gene (reference sequence). The CDR3 covers 13 residues. V lost 8 bases and J lost 15, with 23 bases in between. CDR3 in DNA: TGTGCCAGCCGCGGAGGGCCTAGCCCTAGGGGGTTCTTC. Protein sequence: CASRGGPSPRGFF.

This clone came up once. The chain is built from TRBV2 and TRBJ2-1; 11 nucleotides agree with TRBD2. CDR3 size: 15 residues. Germline V gene sequence: CDR1 SNHLY, CDR2 FYNNEI. With 7 bases clipped from V and 7 bases from J, the junction kept 9 bases outside the gene matches. CDR3 coding DNA: TGTGCCAGCACCCGCCTAGCGGGAGGCCTGAATGAGCAGTTCTTC. It yields the protein CASTRLAGGLNEQFF.

The chain employs TRBV6-5 and TRBJ2-7; D uncertain. Germline V gene sequence: CDR1 MNHEY, CDR2 SVGAGI. The CDR3 sequence is 14 residues long. V was cut by 0 bases and J by 1 base, with 7 bases left in between. The CDR3 loop reads CASSYSAPSYEQYF. CDR3 nucleotide sequence: TGTGCCAGCAGTTACTCGGCACCTTCCTACGAGCAGTACTTC.

The chain employs TRBV28 and TRBJ1-3; D gene ambiguous. V lost 6 bases to trimming and J lost 10 bases, with 10 bases between them. From germline, CDR1 is MDHEN and CDR2 SYDVKM. This CDR3 is built from 11 residues. The CDR3 region has the DNA TGTGCCAGCAGCTACCTGCTGACCATATATTTT. Residues: CASSYLLTIYF.

The chain employs TRBV2 and TRBJ2-1, with D perhaps TRBD2 (6 bases). The CDR3 sequence is 15 residues long. Germline CDR1 SNHLY, CDR2 FYNNEI. V lost 8 bases and J 8 bases, leaving 22 bases between the germline ends. This CDR3 is CASFDPVEGGDEQFF. As DNA, the CDR3 is TGTGCCAGCTTTGACCCTGTAGAGGGCGGGGATGAGCAGTTCTTC.

V gene TRBV19 combines with J gene TRBJ1-1, with D possibly matching TRBD1 (5 bases). Germline V gene lookup returns CDR1 LNHDA and CDR2 SQIVND (reference sequence). Trimming stripped 5 bases from V and 6 bases from J, with 16 bases between. There are 14 residues in the CDR3. In nucleotides, the CDR3 is TGTGCCAGTAGTGCTAGGGGCGCTAATGCTGAAGCTTTCTTT. Protein: CASSARGANAEAFF.

V and J are TRBV6-4 and TRBJ2-1; TRBD2 matches 12 bases. J gave up 11 bases and V 6 bases, and 8 bases lay outside the gene matches. The CDR3 runs to 14 residues. Per the germline V gene, CDR1 is MRHNA and CDR2 is SNTAGT. CDR3 in amino acids: CASSRLAGEGQQFF. In DNA form, the CDR3 reads TGTGCCAGCAGCCGACTAGCGGGAGAGGGTCAGCAGTTCTTC.

This clone has only a few counts. V usage is TRBV28 and J usage is TRBJ1-5; no clear D gene. The CDR3 loop spans 13 amino acids. CDR1 and CDR2 (germline): MDHEN, SYDVKM. V shed 1 base and J shed 4 bases, with 5 bases lying between them. As DNA, the CDR3 is TGTGCCAGCAGTTTATCGCGGAATCAGCCCCAGCATTTT. This gives the protein CASSLSRNQPQHF.

V and J are TRBV6-1 and TRBJ2-7, with D perhaps matching TRBD2 (5 bases). CDR1 and CDR2 (germline): MNHNS, SASEGT. This CDR3 has 14 residues. V was cut by 2 bases and J by 2 bases, with 10 bases left in between. Here the CDR3 reads CASSELSGTYEQYF. The CDR3 bases are TGTGCCAGCAGTGAACTAAGCGGAACCTACGAGCAGTACTTC.

The CDR3 region has the DNA TGTGCCAGTAGTCGTTACAGGGGCGTTACAAATCAAGAGACCCAGTACTTC. This sequence encodes CASSRYRGVTNQETQYF. The genes are TRBV19 and TRBJ2-5, with TRBD1 matching over 7 bases. CDR1 and CDR2 from the germline V gene are LNHDA and SQIVND (reference sequence). This CDR3 region has 17 residues. V trimming: 5 bases; J trimming: 2 bases; junction bases outside the gene matches: 14.

This clone appeared a single time. The chain is built from TRBV5-1 and TRBJ2-1; a possible D gene is TRBD2 (5 bases). The CDR3 loop spans 16 amino acids. From germline, CDR1 is SGHRS and CDR2 YFSETQ. Trimming stripped 0 bases from V and 0 bases from J, with 10 bases between. The CDR3 reads CASSLVSASSYNEQFF. CDR3 in DNA: TGCGCCAGCAGCTTGGTTAGCGCGAGCTCCTACAATGAGCAGTTCTTC.

J is TRBJ1-2 and V is TRBV7-9; 7 nucleotides line up with TRBD1. Germline V lookup: CDR1 SEHNR, CDR2 FQNEAQ (reference sequence). The CDR3 loop spans 16 amino acids. The junction had 5 bases not matched to a gene; V was cut back by 0 bases and J by 1 base. This CDR3 reads CASSLAGGQLNYGYTF. The DNA for the CDR3 is TGTGCCAGCAGCTTAGCAGGGGGCCAACTTAACTATGGCTACACCTTC.

This sequence joins TRBV6-4 and TRBJ2-2, with 7 positions matching TRBD2. Trimming removed 2 bases from V and 3 bases from J; junction bases left unmatched: 3. Germline CDR1 and CDR2: MRHNA and SNTAGT. This CDR3 contains 15 residues. The CDR3 here is CASSDRGGDTGELFF. The CDR3 region has the DNA TGTGCCAGCAGTGACCGTGGGGGGGACACCGGGGAGCTGTTTTTT.

The V gene is TRBV19, the J gene TRBJ1-5, with 7 bases that match TRBD1. CDR1 is LNHDA, CDR2 SQIVND, per germline (reference sequence). The trim removed 5 bases at V and 3 bases at J, leaving 1 base unmatched. The CDR3 extends over 13 amino acids. Here the CDR3 DNA reads TGTGCCAGTAGTGGGACAGTCAATCAGCCCCAGCATTTT. Protein: CASSGTVNQPQHF.

This clone has just a few counts. V and J are TRBV10-3 and TRBJ2-7; the match to TRBD2 covers 10 bases. V lost 2 bases, J lost 6 bases, and 7 bases stayed unmatched. CDR1 and CDR2 from the germline V gene are ENHRY and SYGVKD. The CDR3 covers 15 residues. The CDR3 region has the DNA TGTGCCATCAGTGAGGTAGCGGGAGGCCTCGGCGAGCAGTACTTC. Translation gives CAISEVAGGLGEQYF.

This clone was found once. The chain uses TRBV7-2 and TRBJ2-7; 10 bases line up with TRBD1. The CDR3 is 15 residues long. V was clipped by 6 bases and J by 6 bases; unmatched bases: 11. The germline V gene encodes CDR1 SGHTA and CDR2 FQGNSA. The CDR3 here is CASSLTGTGVFEQYF. The CDR3 DNA sequence: TGTGCCAGCAGTTTAACCGGGACAGGGGTATTCGAGCAGTACTTC.

The genes are TRBV6-1 and TRBJ1-5; perhaps TRBD1 as D (5 bases). This CDR3 has 15 amino acids. V was cut by 0 bases and J by 0 bases, with 6 bases left in between. Per germline, CDR1 MNHNS and CDR2 SASEGT. CDR3 coding DNA: TGTGCCAGCAGTGAAGCAAGGGGTAGCAATCAGCCCCAGCATTTT. Its translation: CASSEARGSNQPQHF.

The chain carries TRBV7-9 and TRBJ1-1; 7 bases map to TRBD1. The CDR3 contains 15 residues. J gave up 0 bases and V 3 bases, and 4 bases lay outside the gene matches. In germline, CDR1 is SEHNR, CDR2 FQNEAQ (reference sequence). The CDR3 here is CASSLLTGVNTEAFF. In DNA, the CDR3 is TGTGCCAGCAGCTTGTTAACAGGGGTGAACACTGAAGCTTTCTTT. The full variable domain, rest sourced from reference TRBV7-9 and TRBJ1-1, is DTGVSQNPRHKITKRGQNVTFRCDPISEHNRLYWYRQTLGQGPEFLTYFQNEAQLEKSRLLSDRFSAERPKGSFSTLEIQRTEQGDSAMYLCASSLLTGVNTEAFFGQGTRLTVV.

V is TRBV7-2 and J is TRBJ2-7; the D gene is possibly TRBD2 (5 bases). Trimming pared 2 bases from V and 2 bases from J, leaving 10 bases between. This CDR3 comprises 14 residues. Looked up from germline, CDR1 is SGHTA and CDR2 is FQGNSA. The CDR3 here is CASSLMDGAYEQYF. The CDR3 nucleotides read TGTGCCAGCAGCTTAATGGACGGGGCCTACGAGCAGTACTTC.

This chain uses TRBV30 with TRBJ1-1; 7 nucleotides agree with TRBD1. The CDR3 length is 13 residues. Looked up from germline, CDR1 is GTSNPN and CDR2 is SVGIG (reference sequence). After removal of 0 bases from V and 10 bases from J, the junction contained 8 bases not matched to a gene. DNA of the CDR3: TGTGCCTGGAGTGTACAGGGGACATGGGTAGCTTTCTTT. Protein: CAWSVQGTWVAFF.